Below are 31 T cell receptor beta chains sequenced from a single sample in a study of identical twins. TCRdb reanalysed the 5' RACE reads using MiXCR and keeps one entry per CDR3 protein. Seen here are fewer than 350,000 distinct CDR3 sequences, less than 9% observed once, and the top ten hold approximately 2.1%. These data also formed part of another study, on yellow fever vaccine responses in identical twins.

The sequenced sample consisted of memory (CD45RO+) T cells sorted from blood. The receptors derive from a woman aged 18-29 years in good health.

The gene calls are TRBV7-2 and TRBJ2-5, with no clear D. CDR1 is SGHTA and CDR2 is FQGNSA in the germline V gene. This CDR3 is built from 12 residues. V lost 7 bases and J 5 bases, leaving 11 bases between the germline ends. The CDR3 nucleotides read TGTGCCAGCAACCCGATTGGGGAGACCCAGTACTTC. As protein: CASNPIGETQYF. Based on the CDR3 plus reference TRBV7-2 and TRBJ2-5, the full variable domain is GAGVSQSPSNKVTEKGKDVELRCDPISGHTALYWYRQSLGQGLEFLIYFQGNSAPDKSGLPSDRFSAERTGGSVSTLTIQRTQQEDSAVYLCASNPIGETQYFGPGTRLLVL.

The V call is TRBV4-1, the J call TRBJ2-7, with 8 bases matching TRBD2. Looked up from germline, CDR1 is MGHRA and CDR2 is YSYEKL. The CDR3 consists of 15 residues. With 3 bases clipped from V and 2 bases from J, the junction kept 6 bases outside the gene matches. The CDR3 DNA follows: TGCGCCAGCAGCCAGGCAAGCGGGAGTACCTACGAGCAGTACTTC. It specifies CASSQASGSTYEQYF.

This clonotype turned up a few times. The chain is built from TRBV28 and TRBJ2-3, with 9 nucleotides matching TRBD1. The germline gives CDR1 MDHEN, CDR2 SYDVKM. The CDR3 is made up of 16 amino acids. With V trimmed by 5 bases and J by 3 bases, 9 bases remained unmatched. The CDR3 DNA sequence: TGTGCCAGCAGTGCTCCGGGACAGGGTGCAACAGATACGCAGTATTTT. This gives the protein CASSAPGQGATDTQYF.

This clonotype was picked up a small number of times. The chain couples TRBV11-3 to TRBJ2-3; D is uncertain. This CDR3 region has 13 residues. CDR1 and CDR2 (germline): SGHNT, YENEEA. V lost 5 bases and J 0 bases, leaving 6 bases between the germline ends. The DNA of the CDR3 is TGTGCCAGCAGCGTTCCGAGCACAGATACGCAGTATTTT. It yields the protein CASSVPSTDTQYF.

The chain employs TRBV18 and TRBJ1-1; D is uncertain. The CDR3 has 13 amino acids. V was shortened by 5 bases and J by 0 bases, with 7 bases between the two germline ends. Germline V CDR1 and CDR2: KGHSH, LQKENI. The CDR3 sequence: CASSAGLNTEAFF. The CDR3, as DNA: TGTGCCAGCTCAGCGGGATTGAACACTGAAGCTTTCTTT.

This clonotype was seen repeatedly, ten times or more. The V call is TRBV12-3 or TRBV12-4, the J call TRBJ1-1; TRBD1 might be the D (5 bases). CDR3 size: 15 residues. The V end lost 2 bases, the J end lost 10 bases, and 20 bases lay between the germline ends. As DNA, the CDR3 is TGTGCCAGCAGTTTAAGTGGGGCGACACATCTCGGAGCTTTCTTT. Its protein product is CASSLSGATHLGAFF.

This clonotype was counted a few times. The chain joins TRBV6-2 or TRBV6-3 to TRBJ1-1; D remains ambiguous. Trimming pared 4 bases from V and 4 bases from J, leaving 19 bases between. The CDR3 totals 16 residues. Germline-derived CDR1 and CDR2 are MNHEY and SVGEGT. This CDR3 is CASSSDRPNLRTEAFF. The CDR3 nucleotides are TGTGCCAGCAGTTCGGACCGGCCGAATTTGCGCACTGAAGCTTTCTTT.

This chain joins TRBV15 and TRBJ1-2; D not resolved. V gave up 0 bases and J gave up 5 bases, with 16 bases separating them. Looked up from germline, CDR1 is LNHNV and CDR2 is YYDKDF (reference sequence). This CDR3 spans 16 amino acids. CDR3 coding DNA: TGTGCCACCAGCAGAGATGCGGGCGGGGTTGGGTATGGCTACACCTTC. The encoded protein is CATSRDAGGVGYGYTF.

This clonotype was recorded at least ten times. V and J are TRBV7-8 and TRBJ2-4; 7 bases agree with TRBD2. J was trimmed by 0 bases and V by 8 bases; bases with no gene match: 13. The germline V gene encodes CDR1 SGHVS and CDR2 FQNEAQ. This CDR3 has 17 amino acids. DNA of the CDR3: TGTGCCAGCGGCCTGCGACGGGGGGATTCAGCCAAAAACATTCAGTACTTC. This translates into CASGLRRGDSAKNIQYF.

This clonotype was picked up a small number of times. This sequence joins TRBV11-3 and TRBJ2-3; 8 positions agree with TRBD1. Germline values: CDR1 SGHNT, CDR2 YENEEA. V shed 5 bases and J 0 bases; nucleotides not matched to a gene: 10. There are 17 residues in the CDR3. The CDR3, as DNA: TGTGCCAGCAGCCTACTAGGACAGGGCGTAAGCACAGATACGCAGTATTTT. As protein: CASSLLGQGVSTDTQYF.

This chain joins TRBV24-1 and TRBJ2-7; D not resolved. V dropped 4 bases and J dropped 4 bases, with 22 bases sitting between them. Per the germline V gene, CDR1 is KGHDR and CDR2 is SFDVKD. This CDR3 contains 17 residues. This CDR3 is CATSENDRAGEHYEQYV. CDR3 nucleotide sequence: TGTGCCACCAGTGAGAACGACCGGGCCGGAGAACATTACGAGCAGTACGTC.

This clonotype showed up many times. V is TRBV5-5 and J is TRBJ2-7, with 7 nucleotides matching TRBD2. V gave up 0 bases and J gave up 9 bases; unmatched junction bases: 6. CDR3 length: 13 residues. The germline gives CDR1 SGHKS, CDR2 YYEKEE (reference sequence). The CDR3 is CASSLASGVGQYV. For the CDR3, the DNA is TGTGCCAGCAGCTTGGCCAGCGGGGTTGGGCAGTACGTC.

This clonotype came up many times. V and J are TRBV6-5 and TRBJ2-3; D gene unclear. Trimming pared 0 bases from V and 4 bases from J, leaving 8 bases between. This CDR3 contains 14 residues. The germline V gene encodes CDR1 MNHEY and CDR2 SVGAGI. CDR3 protein: CASSYSLAADTQYF. CDR3 bases: TGTGCCAGCAGTTACTCGCTGGCAGCAGATACGCAGTATTTT.

The chain links TRBV3-1 to TRBJ1-3; no definite D call. Germline V gene lookup returns CDR1 LGHDT and CDR2 YNNKEL (reference sequence). The CDR3 runs to 17 residues. V was trimmed by 0 bases and J by 0 bases, leaving 12 bases between them. This CDR3 is CASSQEEGLTSGNTIYF. The CDR3 DNA is TGTGCCAGCAGCCAAGAGGAAGGATTGACCTCTGGAAACACCATATATTTT.

The chain employs TRBV20-1 and TRBJ1-3; TRBD1 matches 8 bases. V shed 6 bases, J shed 5 bases, and the junction held 6 bases outside the gene matches. There are 13 residues in the CDR3. The germline CDR1 and CDR2 sequences are DFQATT and SNEGSKA (reference sequence). This CDR3 reads CSASTGDRNTIYF. Written as DNA, the CDR3 is TGCAGTGCCTCGACAGGGGATAGAAACACCATATATTTT.

Regarding this clonotype: As the CDR3 is not closed by the conserved phenylalanine or tryptophan, this likely results from a read error. This chain uses TRBV20-1 with TRBJ1-5; D gene uncertain. With 0 bases removed from V and 4 bases from J, the gap between germline ends came to 10 bases. The CDR3 is 14 residues long. The germline gives CDR1 DFQATT, CDR2 SNEGSKA (reference sequence). CDR3 protein: CSARDQEENQPQHI. In DNA, the CDR3 is TGCAGTGCTAGAGATCAGGAAGAAAATCAGCCCCAGCATATT.

This clonotype was counted at least ten times. The V and J genes are TRBV6-4 and TRBJ2-3; 10 nucleotides match TRBD1. Looked up from germline, CDR1 is MRHNA and CDR2 is SNTAGT. CDR3 length equals 14 residues. Trimming removed 4 bases from V and 3 bases from J; junction bases left unmatched: 1. The CDR3 reads CASSGTGGTDTQYF. CDR3 coding DNA: TGTGCCAGCAGTGGGACAGGGGGGACAGATACGCAGTATTTT.

This clonotype appeared many times. The chain carries TRBV12-3 or TRBV12-4 and TRBJ1-5, with unresolved D. The CDR3 is 15 amino acids. Trimming took off 6 bases at V and 3 bases at J, with 15 bases between the two ends. The CDR3 protein is CASSPGAPINQPQHF. The CDR3 region has the DNA TGTGCCAGCAGCCCTGGCGCACCTATCAATCAGCCCCAGCATTTT.

The rearrangement uses TRBV13 and TRBJ2-1; maybe TRBD2 (5 bases). Germline-derived CDR1 and CDR2 are PRHDT and FYEKMQ (reference sequence). V was clipped by 3 bases and J by 0 bases, with 9 bases between them. The CDR3 covers 15 residues. The CDR3 is CASSFAGPSYNEQFF. CDR3 nucleotides: TGTGCCAGCAGCTTTGCGGGCCCCTCCTACAATGAGCAGTTCTTC.

In this sample, this clonotype turned up many times. The rearrangement uses TRBV3-1 and TRBJ2-7; 7 bases fit TRBD2. With 3 bases clipped from V and 7 bases from J, the junction kept 6 bases outside the gene matches. This CDR3 contains 13 residues. Germline CDR1 and CDR2: LGHDT and YNNKEL (reference sequence). The CDR3 bases are TGTGCCAGCAGCCACTCCGCGGGGGATGAGCAGTACGTC. Protein sequence: CASSHSAGDEQYV.

The chain employs TRBV28 and TRBJ2-1; 7 bases align to TRBD2. The ends lost 8 bases at V and 8 bases at J; junction bases unmatched: 9. Germline loops: CDR1 MDHEN, CDR2 SYDVKM. CDR3 length equals 13 residues. CDR3 protein: CASGLRLAYEQFF. The CDR3 region has the DNA TGTGCCAGCGGCCTAAGACTAGCATATGAGCAGTTCTTC.

There are many counts of this clonotype. This CDR3 is CASSLGGSWDTQYF. The CDR3 region has the DNA TGTGCCAGCAGTTTAGGGGGGAGTTGGGATACGCAGTATTTT. This chain uses TRBV27 with TRBJ2-3; TRBD2 is a possible D gene (6 bases). The CDR3 loop spans 14 amino acids. Germline assignment: CDR1 MNHEY and CDR2 SMNVEV (reference sequence). The V end was cut by 2 bases, the J end by 6 bases, with 12 bases between.

The chain has TRBV10-2 and TRBJ1-1; D is undetermined. CDR3 length equals 15 residues. Germline V gene data show CDR1 as WSHSY and CDR2 as SAAADI. V was trimmed by 2 bases and J by 0 bases, leaving 10 bases between them. The CDR3 sequence is CASSEIPSMNTEAFF. The CDR3 DNA sequence: TGCGCCAGCAGTGAGATCCCTAGCATGAACACTGAAGCTTTCTTT.

This clonotype has ten or more counts. The genes are TRBV4-1 and TRBJ1-1; D unresolved. The V end lost 6 bases, the J end lost 0 bases, and 11 bases lay between the germline ends. There are 14 residues in the CDR3. Germline V CDR1 and CDR2: MGHRA, YSYEKL. This CDR3 is CASRVGQLNTEAFF. CDR3 nucleotides: TGCGCCAGCAGAGTAGGGCAGCTGAACACTGAAGCTTTCTTT.

This clonotype was seen many times. The genes are TRBV12-5 and TRBJ2-2; D is possibly TRBD1 (6 bases). V gave up 0 bases and J gave up 1 base, with 9 bases separating them. The CDR3 totals 16 residues. Germline-derived CDR1 and CDR2 are LGHNT and FRNRAP. CDR3 nucleotide sequence: TGTGCTAGTGGTTTGGTACAGGGATTGAACACCGGGGAGCTGTTTTTT. It is translated as CASGLVQGLNTGELFF.

This clonotype was recorded at least ten times. The chain joins TRBV5-1 to TRBJ1-1, with D perhaps matching TRBD1 (5 bases). The CDR3 sequence is 12 residues long. Germline CDR1 is SGHRS and CDR2 is YFSETQ. V was clipped by 0 bases and J by 7 bases, with 7 bases between them. The CDR3 loop reads CASSLDRIEAFF. CDR3 sequence (DNA): TGCGCCAGCAGCTTGGACAGGATTGAAGCTTTCTTT.

This clonotype has a count of ten or more. V usage is TRBV3-1 and J usage is TRBJ2-2; maybe TRBD1 (5 bases). CDR1 is LGHDT and CDR2 is YNNKEL in the germline V gene (reference sequence). Trimming took 0 bases from V and 0 from J, leaving 11 bases between them. The CDR3 is 17 amino acids. In DNA form, the CDR3 reads TGTGCCAGCAGCCAAGATCCCCAGGGTTCGAACACCGGGGAGCTGTTTTTT. This sequence encodes CASSQDPQGSNTGELFF.

This clonotype was found many times. The chain combines TRBV5-1 with TRBJ2-7; D gene uncertain. Trimming shortened V by 2 bases and J by 5 bases, and 8 bases separated the two germline ends. Looked up from germline, CDR1 is SGHRS and CDR2 is YFSETQ. CDR3 length: 12 residues. CDR3 bases: TGCGCCAGCAGCTTAGGTTGGGACGAGCAGTACTTC. It yields the protein CASSLGWDEQYF.

The V call is TRBV5-1, the J call TRBJ2-7; tentatively, D is TRBD1 or TRBD2 (6 bases each). Trimming pared 3 bases from V and 4 bases from J, leaving 14 bases between. Germline V gene sequence: CDR1 SGHRS, CDR2 YFSETQ. This CDR3 is 14 amino acids long. For the CDR3, the DNA is TGCGCCAGCAGCTCCACCGGGGGCGATTACGAGCAGTACTTC. As protein: CASSSTGGDYEQYF.

The chain has TRBV29-1 and TRBJ1-1; D call uncertain. The CDR3 extends over 12 amino acids. V was clipped by 6 bases and J by 4 bases, with 12 bases between them. CDR1 is SQVTM, CDR2 ANQGSEA, per germline. CDR3 amino acids: CSVDRVGTEAFF. CDR3 nucleotide sequence: TGCAGCGTAGATCGGGTAGGCACTGAAGCTTTCTTT. Full variable domain (remainder filled in from reference TRBV29-1 and TRBJ1-1): SAVISQKPSRDICQRGTSLTIQCQVDSQVTMMFWYRQQPGQSLTLIATANQGSEATYESGFVIDKFPISRPNLTFSTLTVSNMSPEDSSIYLCSVDRVGTEAFFGQGTRLTVV.

This clonotype was picked up many times. The chain is built from TRBV5-5 and TRBJ1-4; D is unresolved. This CDR3 contains 14 residues. V lost 1 base, J lost 5 bases, and 9 bases lay in between. Germline V gene sequence: CDR1 SGHKS, CDR2 YYEKEE (reference sequence). The CDR3, as DNA: TGTGCCAGCAGCTTGAGGGTCGGCAATGAAAAACTGTTTTTT. Its protein is CASSLRVGNEKLFF.